The entry below gives a single T cell receptor beta chain sequence along with its context. Its specificity is unknown. MiXCR, applied by TCRdb to the RT-PCR reads, yields one record per CDR3 protein. The sample includes 20,000 to 25,000 distinct CDR3 sequences, around four fifths of them seen just once. The record originates from a study of yellow fever vaccine responses in identical twins. The CDR3 is 15 residues long. Germline CDR1 and CDR2: LNHNV and YYDKDF (reference sequence). The V end lost 0 bases, the J end lost 3 bases, and 10 bases lay between the germline ends. Study observations and caveats: It has been reported that, in twins, the vaccine T cell response seemed partly convergent and partly personalized.

This sequence joins TRBV15 and TRBJ2-3; D is perhaps TRBD1 (5 bases). Sequencing was performed on T cells from blood (PBMCs), unsorted or a sorted subset (not recorded which), taken before or after yellow fever vaccination (not recorded which). The origin of this receptor is a woman between 18 and 29 years old who received the yellow fever vaccine. The CDR3 DNA reads as TGTGCCACCAGCAGAGACCGCAGGGTGACAGATACGCAGTATTTT. Translated: CATSRDRRVTDTQYF. The entire variable domain, with the rest obtained from reference TRBV15 and TRBJ2-3, is as follows: DAMVIQNPRYQVTQFGKPVTLSCSQTLNHNVMYWYQQKSSQAPKLLFHYYDKDFNNEADTPDNFQSRRPNTSFCFLDIRSPGLGDTAMYLCATSRDRRVTDTQYFGPGTRLTVL.